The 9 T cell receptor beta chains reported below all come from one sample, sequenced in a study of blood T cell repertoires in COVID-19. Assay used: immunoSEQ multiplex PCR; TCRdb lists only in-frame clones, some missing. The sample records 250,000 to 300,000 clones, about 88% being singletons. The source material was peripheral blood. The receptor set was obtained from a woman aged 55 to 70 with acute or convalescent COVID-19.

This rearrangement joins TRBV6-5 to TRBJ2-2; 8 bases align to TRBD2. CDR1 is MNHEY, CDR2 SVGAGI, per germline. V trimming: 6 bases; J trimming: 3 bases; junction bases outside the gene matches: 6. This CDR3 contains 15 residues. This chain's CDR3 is CASRAGLGYTGELFF. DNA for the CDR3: TGTGCCAGCAGGGCGGGACTAGGGTACACCGGGGAGCTGTTTTTT.

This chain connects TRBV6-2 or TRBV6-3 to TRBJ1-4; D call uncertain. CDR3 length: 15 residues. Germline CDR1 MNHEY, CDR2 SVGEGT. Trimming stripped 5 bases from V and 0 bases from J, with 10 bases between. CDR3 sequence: CASSDIFSTNEKLFF. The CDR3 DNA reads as TGTGCCAGCAGTGACATTTTCTCAACTAATGAAAAACTGTTTTTT.

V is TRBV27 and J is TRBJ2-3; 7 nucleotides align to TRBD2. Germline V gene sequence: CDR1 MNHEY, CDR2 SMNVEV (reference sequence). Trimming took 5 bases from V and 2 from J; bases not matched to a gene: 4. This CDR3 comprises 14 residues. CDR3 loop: CASSPGLDTDTQYF. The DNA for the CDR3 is TGTGCCAGCAGTCCTGGACTAGACACAGATACGCAGTATTTT.

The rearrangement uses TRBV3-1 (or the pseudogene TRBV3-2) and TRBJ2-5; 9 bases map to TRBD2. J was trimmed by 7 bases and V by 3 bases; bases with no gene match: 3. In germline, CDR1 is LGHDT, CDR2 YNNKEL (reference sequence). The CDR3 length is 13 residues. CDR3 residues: CASSQRGGATQYF. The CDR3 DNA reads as TGTGCCAGCAGCCAGCGGGGGGGAGCGACCCAGTACTTC.

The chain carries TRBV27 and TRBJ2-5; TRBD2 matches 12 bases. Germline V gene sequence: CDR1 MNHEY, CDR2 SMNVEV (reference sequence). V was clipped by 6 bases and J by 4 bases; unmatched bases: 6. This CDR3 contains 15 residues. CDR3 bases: TGTGCCAGCAGCATGACTAGCGGGAGAGGAGAGACCCAGTACTTC. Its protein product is CASSMTSGRGETQYF.

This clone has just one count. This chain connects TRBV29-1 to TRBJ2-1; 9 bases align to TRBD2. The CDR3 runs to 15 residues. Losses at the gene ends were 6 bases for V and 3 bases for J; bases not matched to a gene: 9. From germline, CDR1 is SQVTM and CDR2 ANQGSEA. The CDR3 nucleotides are TGCAGCGTCCACCCCGCTAGCGGGAACTACAATGAGCAGTTCTTC. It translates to CSVHPASGNYNEQFF.

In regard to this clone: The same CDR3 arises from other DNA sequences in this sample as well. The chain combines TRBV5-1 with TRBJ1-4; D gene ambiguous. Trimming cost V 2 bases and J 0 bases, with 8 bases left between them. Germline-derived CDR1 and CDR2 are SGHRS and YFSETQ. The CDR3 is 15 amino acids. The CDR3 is CASSFSGATNEKLFF. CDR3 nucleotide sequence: TGCGCCAGCAGCTTTTCAGGTGCAACTAATGAAAAACTGTTTTTT.

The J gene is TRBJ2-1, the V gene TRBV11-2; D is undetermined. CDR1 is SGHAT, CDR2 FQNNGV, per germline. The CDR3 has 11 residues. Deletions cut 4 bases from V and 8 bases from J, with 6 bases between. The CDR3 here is CASSSLYEQFF. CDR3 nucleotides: TGTGCCAGCAGCTCCCTGTATGAGCAGTTCTTC.

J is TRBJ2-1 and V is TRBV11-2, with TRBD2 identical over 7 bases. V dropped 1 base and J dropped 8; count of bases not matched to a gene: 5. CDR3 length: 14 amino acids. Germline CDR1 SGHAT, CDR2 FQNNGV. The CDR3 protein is CASSLVTSWDEQFF. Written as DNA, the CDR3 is TGTGCCAGCAGCTTAGTGACTAGCTGGGATGAGCAGTTCTTC.